These 14 T cell receptor beta chains were all obtained from the same sample, sequenced in a study of T cell repertoires in cytomegalovirus infection. These receptors' antigens are unknown. Via MiXCR, TCRdb re-called the reads, giving one row per CDR3 protein. The sample yields roughly 68,000 distinct CDR3 sequences, 20% seen once. The specimen was CD8+ T cells from cultured PBMCs, collected from culture after CMV antigen stimulation. Receptors were obtained from a human donor in good health (CMV status not recorded). Some clones in this sample may be carry-over from other donors' samples.

This chain connects TRBV6-6 to TRBJ2-1, with D perhaps TRBD2 (7 bases). The CDR3 spans 14 residues. Germline loops: CDR1 MNHNY, CDR2 SVGAGI (reference sequence). The V and J ends lost 2 bases and 7 bases respectively, with 12 bases between them. The CDR3 region has the DNA TGTGCCAGCAGTTACGGGGGGGCCGGGAATGAGCAGTTCTTC. This gives the protein CASSYGGAGNEQFF.

The CDR3 sequence: CASSQSLGGNYGYTF. The CDR3 bases are TGCGCCAGCAGCCAGAGTTTAGGGGGAAACTATGGCTACACCTTC. This chain links TRBV4-1 with TRBJ1-2, with a tentative D call TRBD1 (6 bases). The V gene's germline CDR1 is MGHRA and CDR2 YSYEKL. This CDR3 is 15 amino acids long. Trimming pared 3 bases from V and 2 bases from J, leaving 13 bases between.

This clonotype turned up a few times. The genes are TRBV7-2 and TRBJ1-2; D ambiguous. The germline V and J ends were trimmed by 1 base and 5 bases, with 8 bases remaining between them. Per the germline V gene, CDR1 is SGHTA and CDR2 is FQGNSA. This CDR3 is 13 amino acids long. As DNA, the CDR3 is TGTGCCAGCAGCTTAGAAAACGGATATGGCTACACCTTC. Translated: CASSLENGYGYTF.

This clonotype has more than one count but fewer than ten. This sequence joins TRBV12-3 or TRBV12-4 and TRBJ1-5; D is unresolved. The CDR3 totals 14 residues. The germline V and J ends were trimmed by 2 bases and 0 bases, with 5 bases remaining between them. This CDR3 reads CASSLYSSNQPQHF. The CDR3 nucleotides read TGTGCCAGCAGTTTATACAGTAGCAATCAGCCCCAGCATTTT.

Only a few counts were recorded for this clonotype. CDR3 in DNA: TGTGCCAGCAGTTCCCAAGTGAACACTGAAGCTTTCTTT. Amino acids: CASSSQVNTEAFF. V is TRBV27 and J is TRBJ1-1; no clear D. V was pared by 4 bases and J by 0 bases, with 6 bases between. Looked up from germline, CDR1 is MNHEY and CDR2 is SMNVEV (reference sequence). The CDR3 consists of 13 residues.

The chain joins TRBV7-8 to TRBJ1-2; D gene ambiguous. The ends were cut back, 2 bases at V and 2 bases at J, with 15 bases in the middle. Germline V gene lookup returns CDR1 SGHVS and CDR2 FQNEAQ. There are 16 residues in the CDR3. As DNA, the CDR3 is TGTGCCAGCAGCTTATCGATCATAGGGCAGAACTATGGCTACACCTTC. This encodes CASSLSIIGQNYGYTF.

The V call is TRBV7-6, the J call TRBJ2-5; possible D gene TRBD2, 6 bases. The ends were cut back, 5 bases at V and 2 bases at J, with 27 bases in the middle. The CDR3 consists of 19 residues. In germline, CDR1 is SGHVS, CDR2 FNYEAQ. The DNA for the CDR3 is TGTGCCAGCAGCCCAGGCTTTGGGGTTGGGGGGAAGGGGCAAGAGACCCAGTACTTC. Its translation is CASSPGFGVGGKGQETQYF.

This clonotype was picked up a small number of times. The V call is TRBV12-3 or TRBV12-4, the J call TRBJ1-2; D uncertain. This CDR3 is built from 14 residues. V was trimmed by 5 bases and J by 4 bases, leaving 14 bases between them. CDR3 DNA sequence: TGTGCCAGCAGTCCCGGGGAGGCTTTCTATGGCTACACCTTC. It encodes CASSPGEAFYGYTF.

The CDR3 is CASSLGASEGNEQFF. Here the CDR3 DNA reads TGTGCCAGCAGCTTAGGGGCTAGCGAGGGGAATGAGCAGTTCTTC. The rearrangement joins TRBV7-6 to TRBJ2-1; weak D call: TRBD2 (6 bases). With 1 base removed from V and 7 bases from J, the gap between germline ends came to 14 bases. The CDR3 runs to 15 residues. Germline V gene sequence: CDR1 SGHVS, CDR2 FNYEAQ.

The chain joins TRBV19 to TRBJ1-5, with D hard to call. The CDR3 runs 15 residues. Germline CDR1 is LNHDA and CDR2 is SQIVND (reference sequence). The ends were cut back, 3 bases at V and 1 base at J, with 10 bases in the middle. The DNA for the CDR3 is TGTGCCAGTAGTATTAACGGAGGGAGCAATCAGCCCCAGCATTTT. Its protein is CASSINGGSNQPQHF.

The chain uses TRBV7-2 and TRBJ2-3; D is unclear. Germline V gene lookup returns CDR1 SGHTA and CDR2 FQGNSA. The ends were cut back, 4 bases at V and 3 bases at J, with 5 bases in the middle. The CDR3 is 12 residues long. The CDR3 is CASSSQTDTQYF. The CDR3, as DNA: TGTGCCAGCAGCTCTCAAACAGATACGCAGTATTTT.

This sequence joins TRBV28 and TRBJ1-2; D is uncertain. V gave up 4 bases and J gave up 4 bases, with 7 bases separating them. The CDR3 consists of 12 residues. CDR1 MDHEN and CDR2 SYDVKM come from the germline V gene. The CDR3 region has the DNA TGTGCCAGCAGTTGGGGATCCTATGGCTACACCTTC. Amino acids: CASSWGSYGYTF.

J is TRBJ2-1 and V is TRBV27, with TRBD2 identical over 13 bases. After removal of 4 bases from V and 6 bases from J, the junction contained 6 bases not matched to a gene. Germline V gene data show CDR1 as MNHEY and CDR2 as SMNVEV (reference sequence). The CDR3 spans 16 residues. The CDR3 DNA reads as TGTGCCAGCAGTTCCCCGGGACTAGCGGGGTTCAATGAGCAGTTCTTC. It codes for CASSSPGLAGFNEQFF.

This clonotype was observed a few times. The V and J genes are TRBV6-5 and TRBJ1-3; tentative D call: TRBD1 (5 bases). This CDR3 comprises 14 residues. The V gene's germline CDR1 is MNHEY and CDR2 SVGAGI. V was pared by 5 bases and J by 4 bases, with 12 bases between. The chain's CDR3 is CASSPTVLGNTIYF. CDR3 coding DNA: TGTGCCAGCAGTCCGACAGTTCTGGGAAACACCATATATTTT.